A selection of T cell receptor beta chains follows, all from one sample in a study of blood T cell repertoires in COVID-19. Generated by immunoSEQ multiplex PCR, the TCRdb table keeps only in-frame clones and is missing some. The table lists about 74,000 clones, around nine tenths of them singletons. Sample: peripheral blood. The receptors were sampled from a man aged 65-85 years with active or convalescent COVID-19. Each CDR3 is given with its conserved first and last residue. A D gene is named only where the DNA matches it firmly. Part of the rows lack a size; the others show once, few, many or a class for expanded clones.

j_call: TRBJ1-5; clone_size: few; d_call: TRBD1; v_call: TRBV5-1; cdr3_aa: CASSTSGGSSNQPQHF; cdr3_nt: TGCGCCAGCAGCACCTCAGGGGGCTCGAGCAATCAGCCCCAGCATTTT
j_call: TRBJ2-5; clone_size: -; d_call: -; v_call: TRBV11-2; cdr3_aa: CASSPGTLETQYF; cdr3_nt: TGTGCCAGCAGCCCCGGGACTTTAGAGACCCAGTACTTC
j_call: TRBJ1-2; clone_size: -; d_call: -; v_call: TRBV12-3/TRBV12-4; cdr3_aa: CASSLAGVYTF; cdr3_nt: TGTGCCAGCAGTTTAGCAGGAGTCTACACCTTC
j_call: TRBJ2-1; clone_size: -; d_call: -; v_call: TRBV18; cdr3_aa: CASSPSRDSHNEQFF; cdr3_nt: TGTGCCAGCTCACCATCCCGGGACTCGCACAATGAGCAGTTCTTC
j_call: TRBJ1-3; clone_size: -; d_call: TRBD1; v_call: TRBV5-1; cdr3_aa: CASSFTGQGGGNTIYF; cdr3_nt: TGCGCCAGCAGCTTTACTGGACAGGGGGGTGGAAACACCATATATTTT
j_call: TRBJ2-6; clone_size: -; d_call: -; v_call: TRBV6-1; cdr3_aa: CASSEMWRAGANVLTF; cdr3_nt: TGTGCCAGCAGTGAAATGTGGAGGGCTGGGGCCAACGTCCTGACTTTC
j_call: TRBJ2-1; clone_size: -; d_call: TRBD2; v_call: TRBV19; cdr3_aa: CASSLLAGGGNEQFF; cdr3_nt: TGTGCCAGTAGTCTACTAGCGGGAGGGGGGAATGAGCAGTTCTTC
j_call: TRBJ2-1; clone_size: -; d_call: -; v_call: TRBV28; cdr3_aa: CASSSTGRESYNEQFF; cdr3_nt: TGTGCCAGCAGTTCAACAGGGAGGGAGTCGTACAATGAGCAGTTCTTC
j_call: TRBJ2-3; clone_size: -; d_call: -; v_call: TRBV6-6; cdr3_aa: CATMGGRLGTDTQYF; cdr3_nt: TGTGCCACCATGGGGGGGCGCTTGGGAACAGATACGCAGTATTTT
j_call: TRBJ1-3; clone_size: -; d_call: -; v_call: TRBV6-5; cdr3_aa: CASSITSSGNTIYF; cdr3_nt: TGTGCCAGCAGTATAACGAGCTCTGGAAACACCATATATTTT
j_call: TRBJ2-1; clone_size: few; d_call: TRBD2; v_call: TRBV5-5; cdr3_aa: CASSPTSGVYNEQFF; cdr3_nt: TGTGCCAGCAGCCCGACTAGCGGGGTATACAATGAGCAGTTCTTC
j_call: TRBJ2-1; clone_size: -; d_call: TRBD1; v_call: TRBV29-1; cdr3_aa: CSVEDMGQGNYNEQFF; cdr3_nt: TGCAGCGTTGAAGATATGGGACAGGGGAATTACAATGAGCAGTTCTTC
j_call: TRBJ2-1; clone_size: -; d_call: TRBD2; v_call: TRBV15; cdr3_aa: CATRGTSGYNEQFF; cdr3_nt: TGTGCCACCAGGGGGACTAGCGGTTACAATGAGCAGTTCTTC
j_call: TRBJ2-2; clone_size: -; d_call: TRBD1; v_call: TRBV5-6; cdr3_aa: CASSSGQGVGTGELFF; cdr3_nt: TGTGCCAGCAGTTCCGGACAGGGCGTGGGCACCGGGGAGCTGTTTTTT
j_call: TRBJ2-2; clone_size: -; d_call: TRBD2; v_call: TRBV2; cdr3_aa: CASKKSSGTNTGELFF; cdr3_nt: TGTGCCAGCAAGAAATCCAGCGGGACGAACACCGGGGAGCTGTTTTTT
j_call: TRBJ2-7; clone_size: -; d_call: TRBD2; v_call: TRBV20-1; cdr3_aa: CSASRLAGGEQYF; cdr3_nt: TGCAGTGCTAGTCGGCTAGCGGGGGGCGAGCAGTACTTC
j_call: TRBJ2-7; clone_size: -; d_call: TRBD2; v_call: TRBV10-2; cdr3_aa: CASSGETSVIYEQYF; cdr3_nt: TGCGCCAGCAGTGGGGAGACTAGCGTGATCTACGAGCAGTACTTC
j_call: TRBJ2-4; clone_size: once; d_call: -; v_call: TRBV19; cdr3_aa: CASSPVLGQGNIQYF; cdr3_nt: TGTGCCAGTAGCCCGGTCCTAGGGCAGGGAAACATTCAGTACTTC
j_call: TRBJ2-3; clone_size: once; d_call: -; v_call: TRBV10-3; cdr3_aa: CAISALATPVDTQYF; cdr3_nt: TGTGCCATCAGTGCCTTAGCGACTCCAGTAGATACGCAGTATTTT
j_call: TRBJ2-5; clone_size: -; d_call: TRBD1; v_call: TRBV7-8; cdr3_aa: CASSRGQGFGETQYF; cdr3_nt: TGTGCCAGCAGCAGGGGACAGGGCTTTGGAGAGACCCAGTACTTC
j_call: TRBJ2-5; clone_size: -; d_call: TRBD1; v_call: TRBV2; cdr3_aa: CASSGQGLGETQYF; cdr3_nt: TGTGCCAGCAGTGGACAGGGGTTGGGAGAGACCCAGTACTTC
j_call: TRBJ2-1; clone_size: -; d_call: TRBD2; v_call: TRBV6-5; cdr3_aa: CASRSSGGEIHEQFF; cdr3_nt: TGTGCCAGCAGGAGTAGCGGGGGGGAGATCCATGAGCAGTTCTTC
j_call: TRBJ1-6; clone_size: few; d_call: -; v_call: TRBV4-1; cdr3_aa: CASSQDGQGNSPLHF; cdr3_nt: TGCGCCAGCAGCCAAGATGGGCAGGGAAATTCACCCCTCCACTTT
j_call: TRBJ1-1; clone_size: -; d_call: -; v_call: TRBV5-4; cdr3_aa: CASSLGPNRVRNTEAFF; cdr3_nt: TGTGCCAGCAGCTTGGGGCCTAACAGGGTCCGAAACACTGAAGCTTTCTTT
j_call: TRBJ1-1; clone_size: few; d_call: -; v_call: TRBV27; cdr3_aa: CASSLEKGAEAFF; cdr3_nt: TGTGCCAGCAGTTTAGAAAAAGGGGCTGAAGCTTTCTTT
j_call: TRBJ2-7; clone_size: -; d_call: TRBD1; v_call: TRBV5-1; cdr3_aa: CASSLRTGGGHEQYF; cdr3_nt: TGCGCCAGCAGCTTGCGCACAGGGGGCGGCCACGAGCAGTACTTC
j_call: TRBJ1-1; clone_size: once; d_call: -; v_call: TRBV7-2; cdr3_aa: CASSLVIGGNTEAFF; cdr3_nt: TGTGCCAGCAGCTTAGTAATCGGAGGGAACACTGAAGCTTTCTTT
j_call: TRBJ1-1; clone_size: -; d_call: TRBD1; v_call: TRBV10-3; cdr3_aa: CAISDPGQVNTEAFF; cdr3_nt: TGTGCCATCAGTGACCCGGGACAGGTGAACACTGAAGCTTTCTTT
j_call: TRBJ2-7; clone_size: -; d_call: -; v_call: TRBV3-1/TRBV3-2; cdr3_aa: CASSQGPNSYEQYF; cdr3_nt: TGTGCCAGCAGCCAGGGGCCAAACTCCTACGAGCAGTACTTC
j_call: TRBJ1-1; clone_size: -; d_call: -; v_call: TRBV11-2; cdr3_aa: CASSLDQSNTEAFF; cdr3_nt: TGTGCCAGCAGCTTAGATCAATCGAACACTGAAGCTTTCTTT
j_call: TRBJ2-5; clone_size: -; d_call: -; v_call: TRBV5-6; cdr3_aa: CASSLRQGMGQYF; cdr3_nt: TGTGCCAGCAGCTTGAGGCAGGGGATGGGTCAGTACTTC
j_call: TRBJ1-6; clone_size: -; d_call: TRBD1; v_call: TRBV9; cdr3_aa: CASSRRTGTDNSPLHF; cdr3_nt: TGTGCCAGCAGCAGACGAACCGGGACAGATAATTCACCCCTCCACTTT
j_call: TRBJ2-1; clone_size: -; d_call: -; v_call: TRBV5-6; cdr3_aa: CASSLSPSSGVGGYNEQFF; cdr3_nt: TGTGCCAGCAGCTTGTCCCCGTCCTCCGGTGTGGGGGGCTACAATGAGCAGTTCTTC
j_call: TRBJ1-1; clone_size: once; d_call: -; v_call: TRBV5-4; cdr3_aa: CASSLWVANTEAFF; cdr3_nt: TGTGCCAGCAGCTTGTGGGTAGCGAACACTGAAGCTTTCTTT
j_call: TRBJ2-1; clone_size: -; d_call: -; v_call: TRBV7-2; cdr3_aa: CASSLAPVAVEQFF; cdr3_nt: TGTGCCAGCAGCTTAGCCCCGGTAGCTGTTGAGCAGTTCTTC
j_call: TRBJ2-2; clone_size: few; d_call: TRBD2; v_call: TRBV5-1; cdr3_aa: CASSWATTSGNTGELFF; cdr3_nt: TGCGCCAGCAGCTGGGCGACGACTAGCGGGAACACCGGGGAGCTGTTTTTT
j_call: TRBJ1-1; clone_size: -; d_call: -; v_call: TRBV6-1; cdr3_aa: CASSESGLGEAFF; cdr3_nt: TGTGCCAGCAGTGAGTCGGGATTGGGCGAAGCTTTCTTT
j_call: TRBJ2-3; clone_size: -; d_call: TRBD2; v_call: TRBV5-4; cdr3_aa: CASSLGGGGQRTDTQYF; cdr3_nt: TGTGCCAGCAGCTTGGGTGGCGGGGGGCAACGCACAGATACGCAGTATTTT
j_call: TRBJ2-4; clone_size: -; d_call: -; v_call: TRBV28; cdr3_aa: CASSLKGQGIAKNIQYF; cdr3_nt: TGTGCCAGCAGTTTAAAGGGGCAGGGTATAGCCAAAAACATTCAGTACTTC
j_call: TRBJ1-5; clone_size: -; d_call: TRBD1; v_call: TRBV27; cdr3_aa: CASSPGQGGPQHF; cdr3_nt: TGTGCCAGCAGCCCGGGACAGGGAGGGCCCCAGCATTTT
j_call: TRBJ1-2; clone_size: -; d_call: TRBD1; v_call: TRBV19; cdr3_aa: CASSPGQGNYGYTF; cdr3_nt: TGTGCCAGTAGTCCCGGACAGGGTAACTATGGCTACACCTTC
j_call: TRBJ2-4; clone_size: few; d_call: -; v_call: TRBV2; cdr3_aa: CASKAVVGGDIQYF; cdr3_nt: TGTGCCAGCAAGGCGGTGGTGGGGGGAGACATTCAGTACTTC
j_call: TRBJ2-7; clone_size: -; d_call: -; v_call: TRBV21-1; cdr3_aa: CASSTRAGGKGEQYF; cdr3_nt: TGTGCCAGCAGCACCAGAGCGGGAGGGAAGGGCGAGCAGTACTTC
j_call: TRBJ2-1; clone_size: -; d_call: TRBD2; v_call: TRBV7-9; cdr3_aa: CASSPGRAPFLPFF; cdr3_nt: TGTGCCAGCAGTCCCGGGAGGGCCCCGTTTTTGCCGTTCTTC
j_call: TRBJ2-1; clone_size: -; d_call: TRBD2; v_call: TRBV27; cdr3_aa: CASSLFPLGLVGNEQFF; cdr3_nt: TGTGCCAGCAGTTTATTCCCGCTTGGACTAGTCGGCAATGAGCAGTTCTTC
j_call: TRBJ1-5; clone_size: -; d_call: TRBD1; v_call: TRBV2; cdr3_aa: CASSKQGAWGQPQHF; cdr3_nt: TGTGCCAGCAGTAAACAGGGGGCTTGGGGTCAGCCCCAGCATTTT
j_call: TRBJ1-1; clone_size: -; d_call: -; v_call: TRBV2; cdr3_aa: CASRATVNTEAFF; cdr3_nt: TGTGCCAGCAGGGCTACAGTGAACACTGAAGCTTTCTTT
j_call: TRBJ2-3; clone_size: -; d_call: -; v_call: TRBV19; cdr3_aa: CASSLTPGHRTDTQYF; cdr3_nt: TGTGCCAGTAGTTTAACCCCGGGACATCGCACAGATACGCAGTATTTT
j_call: TRBJ2-3; clone_size: -; d_call: TRBD2; v_call: TRBV3-1/TRBV3-2; cdr3_aa: CASSHRLAASTDTQYF; cdr3_nt: TGTGCCAGCAGCCACAGACTAGCGGCCAGCACAGATACGCAGTATTTT
j_call: TRBJ2-2; clone_size: -; d_call: -; v_call: TRBV3-1/TRBV3-2; cdr3_aa: CASSQAGELFF; cdr3_nt: TGTGCCAGCAGCCAAGCTGGGGAGCTGTTTTTT
j_call: TRBJ1-3; clone_size: -; d_call: -; v_call: TRBV27; cdr3_aa: CASSLSGGLRNTIYF; cdr3_nt: TGTGCCAGCAGTTTATCTGGGGGACTGAGAAACACCATATATTTT
j_call: TRBJ2-7; clone_size: -; d_call: TRBD1; v_call: TRBV6-5; cdr3_aa: CASSLDRGDYEQYF; cdr3_nt: TGTGCCAGCAGTTTAGACAGGGGGGACTACGAGCAGTACTTC
j_call: TRBJ2-2; clone_size: -; d_call: -; v_call: TRBV3-1/TRBV3-2; cdr3_aa: CASSQGRQPNTGELFF; cdr3_nt: TGTGCCAGCAGCCAAGGACGACAGCCGAACACCGGGGAGCTGTTTTTT